This entry features one T cell receptor beta chain sequence. There are 13 residues in the CDR3. Losses at the gene ends were 5 bases for V and 0 bases for J; bases not matched to a gene: 0. CDR1 and CDR2 (germline): SGHRS, YFSETQ. In the original analysis: Counts of nucleated cells, estimated from reference gene primer amplification, were obtained. Some clones are missing from TCRdb's copy, which holds only in-frame ones; the method was immunoSEQ multiplex PCR. V and J calls and clone size are copied from that table; D and trimming were computed from the DNA. The sample contains roughly 100,000 clones, about 90% of which appear only once. This specimen belongs to a study of blood T cell repertoires in COVID-19. Study details: Nucleic acid was either cDNA or gDNA, and it came from T cells, B-cell-depleted T cells, or PBMCs.

Those enrolled in Seattle joined during active infection and were followed longitudinally afterward. The TCR sequence derives from a middle-aged man with COVID-19, enrolled during active disease. This rearrangement joins TRBV5-1 to TRBJ1-2; 8 nucleotides match TRBD1. Material: peripheral blood. CDR3 loop: CASRDRANYGYTF. DNA of the CDR3: TGCGCCAGCAGGGACAGGGCTAACTATGGCTACACCTTC.